The 6 T cell receptor beta chains listed next were all sequenced from one sample in a study of T-cell reconstitution after alpha-beta-depleted transplantation in children. As it was prepared, the TCRbeta library received unique molecular identifiers. TCRdb redid the calling of the PCR reads with MiXCR, one entry per CDR3 protein. Of a few hundred thousand distinct CDR3 sequences in the sample, about 18% were seen once. The specimen was PBMCs from the stem cell graft donor, collected from the stem cell graft. The receptors were gathered from a human donor who donated a stem cell graft to a child with acute lymphoblastic leukemia.

The chain employs TRBV12-3 or TRBV12-4 and TRBJ2-1; 7 positions agree with TRBD2. This CDR3 region has 15 residues. V shed 0 bases and J 7 bases; nucleotides not matched to a gene: 6. The CDR3: CASSLAGGWENEQFF. In DNA, the CDR3 is TGTGCCAGCAGTTTAGCGGGGGGGTGGGAAAATGAGCAGTTCTTC.

The chain carries TRBV7-9 and TRBJ2-7; maybe TRBD2 (5 bases). V lost 4 bases and J 10 bases, leaving 14 bases between the germline ends. This CDR3 region has 12 residues. Germline V CDR1 and CDR2: SEHNR, FQNEAQ (reference sequence). In DNA, the CDR3 is TGTGCCAGCAGCTCGGACTTACGAGAACAGTACTTC. Amino acids: CASSSDLREQYF.

This clonotype was counted a few times. V usage is TRBV3-1 and J usage is TRBJ2-3; 8 bases map to TRBD2. Germline V CDR1 and CDR2: LGHDT, YNNKEL (reference sequence). The CDR3 covers 16 residues. J was trimmed by 2 bases and V by 3 bases; bases with no gene match: 7. In DNA, the CDR3 is TGTGCCAGCAGCCACGGGAGGGACGAGAACACAGATACGCAGTATTTT. Translated, it gives CASSHGRDENTDTQYF.

This clonotype was seen only a few times. V is TRBV3-1 and J is TRBJ2-7; D may be TRBD2 (6 bases). This CDR3 contains 16 residues. Germline V gives CDR1 LGHDT, CDR2 YNNKEL (reference sequence). Between the trimmed V and J ends, which lost 5 bases and 0 bases, there was a span of 17 bases. CDR3 nucleotide sequence: TGTGCCAGCAGCGAGACCGGGACTCGGCTCTCCTACGAGCAGTACTTC. Translating gives CASSETGTRLSYEQYF.

This clonotype was recorded a few times. CDR3 sequence reads: CASSESWNLAGGTISTDTQYF. The CDR3 coding sequence is TGCGCCAGCAGTGAGTCCTGGAACTTAGCGGGAGGAACCATTAGCACAGATACGCAGTATTTT. The chain uses TRBV10-1 and TRBJ2-3; 10 bases fit TRBD2. The CDR3 has 21 amino acids. Trimming cost V 0 bases and J 0 bases; bases outside gene matches: 15. Per germline, CDR1 WNHNN and CDR2 SYGVQD (reference sequence).

This clonotype was seen many times. The genes are TRBV9 and TRBJ2-7; 8 nucleotides align to TRBD2. Per germline, CDR1 SGDLS and CDR2 YYNGEE. With V trimmed by 7 bases and J by 2 bases, 8 bases remained unmatched. The CDR3 consists of 14 residues. CDR3 in amino acids: CASCPGLGTYEQYF. The CDR3 DNA is TGTGCCAGCTGCCCGGGACTAGGGACCTACGAGCAGTACTTC.